The present TCR beta chain was sequenced within a study of response to subunit inactivated influenza vaccine. Regarding the study as a whole: Only a handful of new T cells, the authors suggested, are recruited with each seasonal influenza vaccination.

Each CDR3 protein gets one entry after TCRdb re-called the RT-PCR reads with MiXCR. The data contain roughly 790,000 distinct CDR3 sequences, around 21% of them singletons. This clonotype has a count of ten or more. Its antigen is currently unknown. CDR3 length equals 15 residues. With 7 bases removed from V and 4 bases from J, the gap between germline ends came to 20 bases. Germline values: CDR1 SGHRS, CDR2 YFSETQ. The sample consisted of PBMCs from blood, taken about 5 days after vaccination. This rearrangement joins TRBV5-1 to TRBJ1-2, with D tentatively TRBD1 (6 bases). The clonotype comes from a man in his forties or fifties who received an inactivated influenza vaccine. CDR3 amino acids: CASQTDPGAFYGYTF. Written as DNA, the CDR3 is TGCGCCAGCCAAACCGACCCGGGGGCTTTCTATGGCTACACCTTC.